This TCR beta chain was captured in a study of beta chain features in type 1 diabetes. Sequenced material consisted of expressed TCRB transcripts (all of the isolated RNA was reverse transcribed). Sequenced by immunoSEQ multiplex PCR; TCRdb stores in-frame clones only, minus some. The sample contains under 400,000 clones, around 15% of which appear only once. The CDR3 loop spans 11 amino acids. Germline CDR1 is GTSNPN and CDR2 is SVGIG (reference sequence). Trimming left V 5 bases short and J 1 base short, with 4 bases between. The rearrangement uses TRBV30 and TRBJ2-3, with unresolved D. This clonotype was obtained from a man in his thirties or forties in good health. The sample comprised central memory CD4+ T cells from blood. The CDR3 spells CAWGRTDTQYF. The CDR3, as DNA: TGTGCCTGGGGCCGCACAGATACGCAGTATTTT.